A single sample is the source of the 5 T cell receptor beta chains below, sequenced in a study of blood T cell repertoires in COVID-19 (dated by TCRdb to 2018 to 2020). The library was made by the immunoSEQ multiplex PCR assay. In its TCRdb copy, this immuneACCESS table keeps in-frame sequences only and misses some clones. Where compared with another copy, unresolved V genes explain less than half of these, and the others have no known cause. In all, the sample holds a few hundred thousand clones, and about 88% of those were seen once. The ten largest clones capture roughly a tenth of the sample. The sample taken for sequencing was peripheral blood. These TCRs come from a woman aged 50 to 65 with COVID-19, enrolled during active disease.

J is TRBJ1-2 and V is TRBV7-8, with TRBD1 matching 8 bases. The CDR3 loop spans 17 amino acids. CDR1 is SGHVS and CDR2 is FQNEAQ in the germline V gene. V trimming: 5 bases; J trimming: 4 bases; junction bases outside the gene matches: 15. This CDR3 is CASSLPGGQRALYGYTF. CDR3 coding DNA: TGTGCCAGCAGCCTTCCAGGGGGCCAAAGGGCCCTCTATGGCTACACCTTC.

This clone was counted a few times. The junction and the germline gene differ at one end; a read error may be behind it. V gene TRBV29-1 combines with J gene TRBJ1-2; TRBD1 matches 8 bases. Germline values: CDR1 SQVTM, CDR2 ANQGSEA. This CDR3 is 10 amino acids long. CDR3 coding DNA: TGCAGCGTTTGGACAGGGCGGGTCTACTTC. The encoded protein is CSVWTGRVYF.

The CDR3 DNA follows: TGTGCCACCCAAAGTTGGGACAGGGGCTACACCTTC. It encodes CATQSWDRGYTF. This chain uses TRBV24-1 with TRBJ1-2; 8 bases fit TRBD1. Per the germline V gene, CDR1 is KGHDR and CDR2 is SFDVKD. The V gene end was trimmed by 9 bases and the J gene end by 8 bases; junction bases not matched to a gene: 7. The CDR3 is 12 residues long.

V is TRBV27 and J is TRBJ2-3, with 9 bases matching TRBD1. This CDR3 spans 16 amino acids. Germline loops: CDR1 MNHEY, CDR2 SMNVEV (reference sequence). Germline trimming cut 4 bases from V and 1 base from J; bases unmatched to any gene: 6. CDR3 sequence reads: CASSSLQGAGTDTQYF. The CDR3 nucleotides are TGTGCCAGCAGTTCTCTACAGGGGGCTGGCACAGATACGCAGTATTTT.

This sequence joins TRBV4-1 and TRBJ1-2, with TRBD1 identical over 9 bases. The CDR3 contains 13 residues. V was clipped by 4 bases and J by 10 bases; unmatched bases: 7. Germline CDR1 is MGHRA and CDR2 is YSYEKL. CDR3 in amino acids: CASSRGTGLDYTF. The DNA of the CDR3 is TGCGCCAGCAGCCGGGGGACAGGGCTTGACTACACCTTC.